These 7 T cell receptor beta chains originate from one sample sequenced in a study of T-cell memory formation after mild COVID-19. TCRdb re-derived calls from the 5' RACE reads in MiXCR, one entry per CDR3 protein. The repertoire consists of some 490,000 distinct CDR3 sequences, with 15% to 20% occurring once and the leading ten covering approximately 13%. Sequencing was done on a sample of PBMCs or a T cell subset sorted from them (not recorded which). These receptors originate from an adult woman who had mild COVID-19 (a few samples of this study predate the infection). Cell type and time point are not known.

This chain connects TRBV30 to TRBJ1-5; D is ambiguous. Germline V CDR1 and CDR2: GTSNPN, SVGIG (reference sequence). CDR3 length: 13 residues. The V and J ends lost 4 bases and 3 bases respectively, with 10 bases between them. In DNA, the CDR3 is TGTGCCTGGACCGGAACCTTCAATCAGCCCCAGCATTTT. It yields the protein CAWTGTFNQPQHF.

This clonotype was seen only a few times. This rearrangement joins TRBV24-1 to TRBJ1-1, with no clear D. This CDR3 is 15 amino acids long. V was pared by 3 bases and J by 6 bases, with 16 bases between. Germline values: CDR1 KGHDR, CDR2 SFDVKD. DNA for the CDR3: TGTGCCACCAGTGATAGTAGGGCCTTGGGCCCTGAAGCTTTCTTT. Residues: CATSDSRALGPEAFF.

V is TRBV29-1 and J is TRBJ2-7, with 10 bases that match TRBD2. The CDR3 contains 16 residues. Trimming at V came to 4 bases and at J to 2 bases, leaving 11 bases not matched to a gene. The germline V gene has CDR1 SQVTM and CDR2 ANQGSEA. CDR3 coding DNA: TGCAGCGTTGGATCGCGGCTAGCGGGAGAAACCTACGAGCAGTACTTC. Translation gives CSVGSRLAGETYEQYF.

The sample holds a few counts of this clonotype. The chain recombines TRBV15 with TRBJ1-1, with D maybe TRBD1 (6 bases). The germline gives CDR1 LNHNV, CDR2 YYDKDF (reference sequence). There are 16 residues in the CDR3. The ends were cut back, 6 bases at V and 0 bases at J, with 17 bases in the middle. The CDR3 is CATSPVGGPMNTEAFF. CDR3 nucleotide sequence: TGTGCCACCAGTCCCGTGGGGGGGCCTATGAACACTGAAGCTTTCTTT.

This clonotype was found a few times. This chain uses TRBV3-1 with TRBJ2-1; 9 bases fit TRBD1. The germline V gene has CDR1 LGHDT and CDR2 YNNKEL (reference sequence). V shed 1 base, J shed 0 bases, and the junction held 7 bases outside the gene matches. The CDR3 length is 18 residues. CDR3 in amino acids: CASSQVLGQGSSYNEQFF. DNA for the CDR3: TGTGCCAGCAGCCAAGTCTTAGGACAGGGGAGCTCCTACAATGAGCAGTTCTTC.

This rearrangement joins TRBV7-9 to TRBJ2-3; weak D call: TRBD1 (6 bases). The CDR3 contains 16 residues. V was clipped by 5 bases and J by 4 bases, with 19 bases between them. Germline V CDR1 and CDR2: SEHNR, FQNEAQ (reference sequence). CDR3 DNA: TGTGCCAGCAGCCCCCTCGAAAGCGAGGGGGCAGATACGCAGTATTTT. Encoded protein: CASSPLESEGADTQYF.

This clonotype was seen a handful of times. This sequence joins TRBV7-8 and TRBJ1-2, with a possible D match to TRBD1 (5 bases). Germline CDR1 is SGHVS and CDR2 is FQNEAQ. The ends were cut back, 2 bases at V and 8 bases at J, with 15 bases in the middle. There are 14 residues in the CDR3. The CDR3 DNA follows: TGTGCCAGCAGCTTACTCGGGCAGGGTGTGGGCTACACCTTC. Translation gives CASSLLGQGVGYTF.